Below, 22 T cell receptor beta chains from the same sample are listed, as sequenced in a study of blood T cells in healthy people across ages (dated by TCRdb to between 2014 and 2016). Library preparation employed 5' RACE. The sequencing machine was an Illumina HiSeq 2500. The second PCR ran for about 6 to 12 cycles and used a J-beta primer mix along with a sample-barcoded 5' primer. TCRdb reanalyzed the raw reads on its own, using fastp at Q25 for trimming and MiXCR for clone calling, and kept in-frame beta chains. All rows with the same CDR3 protein become a single entry with the most common DNA and genes. The sample table lists about 1.8 million distinct CDR3 sequences, roughly 50% of them with a count of one. The ten most abundant clones make up roughly 2.1% of the sample. The sample comprised blood. The receptors stem from a woman aged 40-49 years in good health.

The chain carries TRBV10-3 and TRBJ2-3; 12 bases line up with TRBD1. The CDR3 totals 15 residues. Trimming took 6 bases from V and 4 from J; bases not matched to a gene: 5. CDR1 ENHRY and CDR2 SYGVKD come from the germline V gene. The CDR3 loop is CAIRGQGAGADTQYF. CDR3 DNA sequence: TGTGCCATCAGGGGACAGGGGGCAGGCGCAGATACGCAGTATTTT.

This chain joins TRBV11-3 and TRBJ2-5; a possible D gene is TRBD1 (6 bases). Germline loops: CDR1 SGHNT, CDR2 YENEEA. The V and J ends lost 5 bases and 0 bases respectively, with 10 bases between them. CDR3 length: 14 residues. The CDR3 here is CASSADRYQETQYF. In DNA, the CDR3 is TGTGCCAGCAGCGCCGACAGGTACCAAGAGACCCAGTACTTC.

This chain links TRBV5-1 with TRBJ2-4; 7 bases are a match to TRBD2. The J call may not be correct, given that the DNA end is closer to TRBJ2-7. Germline-derived CDR1 and CDR2 are SGHRS and YFSETQ. The CDR3 is 16 residues long. The CDR3 here is CASSPLFGREGYEQYF. DNA for the CDR3: TGCGCCAGCAGCCCCCTCTTTGGCAGGGAGGGTTACGAGCAGTACTTC.

The rearrangement joins TRBV20-1 to TRBJ1-2, with a weak D call TRBD1 (5 bases). Germline CDR1 is DFQATT and CDR2 is SNEGSKA (reference sequence). Trimming cost V 3 bases and J 13 bases, with 15 bases left between them. This CDR3 has 11 residues. This chain's CDR3 is CSASAGPTSTF. The DNA for the CDR3 is TGCAGTGCTAGCGCAGGGCCAACCTCCACCTTC.

This sequence joins TRBV24-1 and TRBJ2-5; 9 bases map to TRBD1. J was trimmed by 5 bases and V by 1 base; bases with no gene match: 7. Germline CDR1 KGHDR, CDR2 SFDVKD. The CDR3 has 16 residues. The CDR3 sequence is CATSDFGTGTGETQYF. The CDR3 DNA reads TGTGCCACCAGTGATTTTGGGACAGGGACAGGGGAGACCCAGTACTTC.

The genes are TRBV4-2 and TRBJ2-6; 11 nucleotides align to TRBD2. This CDR3 spans 17 amino acids. After removal of 3 bases from V and 0 bases from J, the junction contained 1 base not matched to a gene. Per germline, CDR1 LGHNA and CDR2 YNFKEQ. The CDR3 is CASSQGLADSGANVLTF. CDR3 nucleotide sequence: TGTGCCAGCAGCCAGGGACTAGCGGACTCTGGGGCCAACGTCCTGACTTTC.

A remark on this clonotype: At one boundary the junction diverges from the germline segment, which might be a read error. This sequence joins TRBV7-2 and TRBJ1-1; 7 positions agree with TRBD1. The CDR3 is made up of 14 amino acids. CDR1 SGHTA and CDR2 FQGNSA come from the germline V gene. The CDR3 DNA sequence: TGTGCCAGCAGTTTAGACAGGGTCGGAACTGAAGCTTTCTTT. This encodes CASSLDRVGTEAFF.

This clonotype came up a few times. V is TRBV7-2 and J is TRBJ2-3, with unresolved D. CDR1 SGHTA and CDR2 FQGNSA come from the germline V gene. The germline V and J ends were trimmed by 5 bases and 10 bases, with 16 bases remaining between them. This CDR3 contains 13 residues. The CDR3 sequence: CASSVAGARAQYF. CDR3 nucleotide sequence: TGTGCCAGCAGCGTGGCCGGAGCAAGGGCGCAGTATTTT.

The chain joins TRBV27 to TRBJ2-5; D is undetermined. This CDR3 has 13 residues. Germline lookup yields CDR1 MNHEY and CDR2 SMNVEV (reference sequence). V lost 8 bases to trimming and J lost 2 bases, with 12 bases between them. The CDR3 nucleotides read TGTGCCAGCGGTTGGGCGGCACAAGAGACCCAGTACTTC. As protein: CASGWAAQETQYF.

This sequence joins TRBV7-9 and TRBJ2-1; D tentatively reads TRBD1 or TRBD2 (5 bases each). The CDR3 is made up of 15 amino acids. Germline CDR1 reads SEHNR; CDR2 reads FQNEAQ (reference sequence). Trimming stripped 2 bases from V and 8 bases from J, with 16 bases between. CDR3 region: CASSLQGRSEDEQFF. CDR3 nucleotides: TGTGCCAGCAGCTTACAGGGCAGGTCGGAGGATGAGCAGTTCTTC.

The V gene is TRBV5-1, the J gene TRBJ2-1; D gene ambiguous. Trimming shortened V by 4 bases and J by 6 bases, and 11 bases separated the two germline ends. The CDR3 sequence is 13 residues long. In germline, CDR1 is SGHRS, CDR2 YFSETQ. The CDR3 DNA reads TGCGCCAGCAGCCTCATCTACGGCAATGAGCAGTTCTTC. Translated, it gives CASSLIYGNEQFF. The variable domain in full, completed from reference TRBV5-1 and TRBJ2-1, reads KAGVTQTPRYLIKTRGQQVTLSCSPISGHRSVSWYQQTPGQGLQFLFEYFSETQRNKGNFPGRFSGRQFSNSRSEMNVSTLELGDSALYLCASSLIYGNEQFFGPGTRLTVL.

This clonotype was counted a single time. The gene calls are TRBV7-2 and TRBJ2-1; D assignment may be TRBD1 or TRBD2 (5 bases each). This CDR3 is 12 amino acids long. The V gene's germline CDR1 is SGHTA and CDR2 FQGNSA. Trimming removed 3 bases from V and 15 bases from J, with 15 bases in between. The CDR3: CASSFRRGDGFF. DNA for the CDR3: TGTGCCAGCAGCTTTCGACGGGGCGATGGGTTCTTC.

This rearrangement joins TRBV6-2 or TRBV6-3 to TRBJ2-7; D is possibly TRBD1 (6 bases). The CDR3 has 14 residues. The V and J ends lost 2 bases and 6 bases respectively, with 14 bases between them. CDR1 is MNHEY and CDR2 is SVGEGT in the germline V gene. The CDR3 loop is CASSYALTGFEQYF. The CDR3 DNA sequence: TGTGCCAGCAGTTACGCCCTTACAGGGTTCGAGCAGTACTTC.

This clonotype was picked up a small number of times. The genes are TRBV5-1 and TRBJ2-5, with D perhaps matching TRBD1 or TRBD2 (5 bases each). The length of the CDR3 is 15 residues. V lost 4 bases and J 2 bases, leaving 15 bases between the germline ends. The germline gives CDR1 SGHRS, CDR2 YFSETQ. CDR3 protein: CASSHLPGRQETQYF. The CDR3 DNA reads TGCGCCAGCAGCCATCTTCCGGGACGTCAAGAGACCCAGTACTTC.

The gene calls are TRBV4-3 and TRBJ2-5; 8 bases line up with TRBD2. Trimming at V came to 3 bases and at J to 3 bases, leaving 6 bases not matched to a gene. Germline loops: CDR1 LGHNA, CDR2 YSLEER. The CDR3 is 15 residues long. CDR3 loop: CASSQVRAGEETQYF. The DNA for the CDR3 is TGCGCCAGCAGCCAGGTTCGAGCGGGGGAAGAGACCCAGTACTTC.

The table lists this clonotype with a few counts. The chain joins TRBV6-1 to TRBJ1-2, with D possibly matching TRBD1 (6 bases). CDR3 length: 14 residues. Germline V gene sequence: CDR1 MNHNS, CDR2 SASEGT. V lost 4 bases to trimming and J lost 2 bases, with 11 bases between them. The CDR3 here is CASSGPDRNYGYTF. CDR3 in DNA: TGTGCCAGCAGTGGCCCTGACAGGAACTATGGCTACACCTTC.

This clonotype showed up many times. This chain joins TRBV2 and TRBJ2-5; 8 bases fit TRBD1. CDR3 length equals 13 residues. V shed 6 bases and J 4 bases; nucleotides not matched to a gene: 4. Germline loops: CDR1 SNHLY, CDR2 FYNNEI. CDR3 bases: TGTGCCAGCAGGCAGGGGGCAGGAGAGACCCAGTACTTC. Protein: CASRQGAGETQYF.

The genes are TRBV6-5 and TRBJ2-5; 8 bases are a match to TRBD1. V lost 0 bases, J lost 5 bases, and 5 bases stayed unmatched. Germline-derived CDR1 and CDR2 are MNHEY and SVGAGI. The CDR3 totals 15 residues. The CDR3 bases are TGTGCCAGCAGTTACTCGTCAGGGGGCTTGGAGACCCAGTACTTC. This translates into CASSYSSGGLETQYF.

The chain combines TRBV27 with TRBJ2-7; TRBD2 matches at 7 bases. Trimming cost V 7 bases and J 5 bases; bases outside gene matches: 8. The germline V gene encodes CDR1 MNHEY and CDR2 SMNVEV (reference sequence). The CDR3 has 13 amino acids. CDR3 amino acids: CASTAAGVHEQYF. For the CDR3, the DNA is TGTGCCAGCACCGCGGCGGGGGTCCACGAGCAGTACTTC.

The chain is built from TRBV6-5 and TRBJ2-7; the D call may be TRBD1 or TRBD2 (5 bases each). Germline CDR1 reads MNHEY; CDR2 reads SVGAGI. V lost 2 bases and J lost 3, with 11 bases in between. The CDR3 length is 14 residues. The CDR3 DNA reads as TGTGCCAGCAGTTACCCGGGACGGGACTACGAGCAGTACTTC. It is translated as CASSYPGRDYEQYF.

This clonotype occurred a few times. This chain's CDR3 is CASSLESSGGFSTDTQYF. CDR3 sequence (DNA): TGTGCCAGCAGCTTAGAGTCTAGCGGGGGGTTTAGCACAGATACGCAGTATTTT. The chain employs TRBV7-2 and TRBJ2-3, with 11 nucleotides matching TRBD2. Trimming at V came to 1 base and at J to 0 bases, leaving 6 bases not matched to a gene. The CDR3 covers 18 residues. Germline V gene sequence: CDR1 SGHTA, CDR2 FQGNSA. The full variable domain, completed using reference TRBV7-2 and TRBJ2-3, is GAGVSQSPSNKVTEKGKDVELRCDPISGHTALYWYRQSLGQGLEFLIYFQGNSAPDKSGLPSDRFSAERTGGSVSTLTIQRTQQEDSAVYLCASSLESSGGFSTDTQYFGPGTRLTVL.

On this clonotype itself: A junction boundary mismatches the germline segment, possibly from a read error. The rearrangement joins TRBV4-2 to TRBJ1-5; D is perhaps TRBD1 (6 bases). This CDR3 comprises 15 residues. Germline loops: CDR1 LGHNA, CDR2 YNFKEQ. The CDR3 protein is CASSQYTGNNQSQHF. For the CDR3, the DNA is TGTGCCAGCAGCCAATATACAGGGAACAATCAGTCCCAGCATTTT.